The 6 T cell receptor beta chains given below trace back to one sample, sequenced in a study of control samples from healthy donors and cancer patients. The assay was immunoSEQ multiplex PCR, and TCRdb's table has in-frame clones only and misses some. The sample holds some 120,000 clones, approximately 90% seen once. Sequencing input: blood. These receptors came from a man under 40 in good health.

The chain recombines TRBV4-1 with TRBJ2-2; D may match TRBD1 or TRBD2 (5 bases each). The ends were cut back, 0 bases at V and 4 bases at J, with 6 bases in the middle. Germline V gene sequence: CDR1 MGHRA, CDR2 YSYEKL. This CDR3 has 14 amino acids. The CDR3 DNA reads TGCGCCAGCAGCCAAGAGGGGGTCACCGGGGAGCTGTTTTTT. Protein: CASSQEGVTGELFF.

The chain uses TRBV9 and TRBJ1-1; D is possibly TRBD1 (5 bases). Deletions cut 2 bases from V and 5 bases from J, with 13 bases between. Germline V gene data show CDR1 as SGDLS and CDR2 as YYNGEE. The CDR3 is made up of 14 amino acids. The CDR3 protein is CASSVMGEGTEAFF. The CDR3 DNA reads TGTGCCAGCAGCGTTATGGGGGAAGGAACTGAAGCTTTCTTT.

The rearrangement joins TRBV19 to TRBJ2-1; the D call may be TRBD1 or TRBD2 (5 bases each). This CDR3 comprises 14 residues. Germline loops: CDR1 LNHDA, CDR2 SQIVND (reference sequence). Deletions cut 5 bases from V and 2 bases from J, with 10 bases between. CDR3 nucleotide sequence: TGTGCCAGTAGTCTCGTGGGACCCTACAATGAGCAGTTCTTC. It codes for CASSLVGPYNEQFF.

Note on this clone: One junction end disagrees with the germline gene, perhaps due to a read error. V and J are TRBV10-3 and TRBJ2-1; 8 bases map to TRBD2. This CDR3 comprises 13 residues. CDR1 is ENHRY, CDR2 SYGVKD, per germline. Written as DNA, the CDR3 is TGTGCCTCAGGACTAGCAAACTACAATGGGCAGTTCTTC. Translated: CASGLANYNGQFF.

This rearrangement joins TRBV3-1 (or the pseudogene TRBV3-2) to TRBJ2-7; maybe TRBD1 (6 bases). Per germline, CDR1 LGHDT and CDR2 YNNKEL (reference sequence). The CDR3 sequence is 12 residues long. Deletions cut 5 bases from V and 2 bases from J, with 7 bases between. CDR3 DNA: TGTGCCAGCAGCGACAGGACCTACGAGCAGTACTTC. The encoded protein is CASSDRTYEQYF.

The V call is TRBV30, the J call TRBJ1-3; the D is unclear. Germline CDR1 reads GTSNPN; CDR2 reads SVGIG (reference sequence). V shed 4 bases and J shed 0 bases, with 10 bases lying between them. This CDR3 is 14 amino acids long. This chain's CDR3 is CAWIIGSSGNTIYF. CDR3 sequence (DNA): TGTGCCTGGATCATCGGAAGCTCTGGAAACACCATATATTTT.